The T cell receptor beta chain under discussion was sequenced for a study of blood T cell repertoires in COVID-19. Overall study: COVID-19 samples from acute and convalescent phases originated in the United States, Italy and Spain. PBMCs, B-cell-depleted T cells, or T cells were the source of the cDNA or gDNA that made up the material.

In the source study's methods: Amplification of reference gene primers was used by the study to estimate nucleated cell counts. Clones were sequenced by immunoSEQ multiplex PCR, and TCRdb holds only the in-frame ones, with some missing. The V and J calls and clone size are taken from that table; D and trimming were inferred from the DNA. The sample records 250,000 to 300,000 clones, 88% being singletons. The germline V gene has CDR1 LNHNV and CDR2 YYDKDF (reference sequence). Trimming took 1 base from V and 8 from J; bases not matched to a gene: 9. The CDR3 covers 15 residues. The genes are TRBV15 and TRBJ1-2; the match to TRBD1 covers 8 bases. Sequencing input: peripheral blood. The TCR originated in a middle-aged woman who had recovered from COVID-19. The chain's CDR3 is CATSRGAGGGYGYTF. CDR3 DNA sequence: TGTGCCACCAGCAGAGGGGCAGGGGGCGGTTACGGCTACACCTTC.